This T cell receptor beta chain appears in the sequencing data of a study of shared clonotypes between healthy human individuals. This CDR3 has 15 amino acids. The germline CDR1 and CDR2 sequences are SGHRS and YFSETQ. Unmatched junction bases numbered 6, after V lost 0 bases and J lost 4 bases. Assay used: immunoSEQ multiplex PCR; TCRdb lists only in-frame clones, some missing. The repertoire holds over a million clones, with roughly 96% as singletons. This TCR was sampled from a man aged 30-40 years in good health. This chain connects TRBV5-1 to TRBJ2-5; the match to TRBD2 covers 7 bases. The sample taken for sequencing was naive CD4+ T cells sorted from blood. Subset defined: CD45RA+ positively selected. The CDR3 loop is CASSLGLAFGETQYF. CDR3 coding DNA: TGCGCCAGCAGCTTGGGACTAGCATTTGGAGAGACCCAGTACTTC.